This T cell receptor (beta chain) came from a study of T cells in Graves' hyperthyroidism and ophthalmopathy. Broader study findings: Model-based prediction identified ophthalmopathy a median about 6 months prior to its onset.

From RNA transcripts, TCR beta CDR3 regions were amplified. The HTBI primer set was used in a first-round RT-PCR of the TCR CDR3. From the multiplex PCR reads, TCRdb called clonotypes with MiXCR, one entry per CDR3 protein. The sample includes about 300,000 distinct CDR3 sequences, approximately 18% seen only once; the top ten take roughly 39%. This CDR3 is 13 amino acids long. The germline V gene has CDR1 MNHNS and CDR2 SASEGT. The V end was cut by 6 bases, the J end by 8 bases, with 16 bases between. Among ophthalmopathy patients, the Clinical Activity Score reached at least 3, the NOSPECS grade reached at least 4, and duration remained under 3 months. Uncontrolled infection, other autoimmune disease, pregnancy or lactation led to exclusion. Clinicians diagnosed patients from clinical symptoms, serum thyroxine and TRAb, thyroid ultrasound and orbital computed tomography. Turning to this clonotype: Its target is unknown.

The origin of this receptor is a man aged 45-65 years with Graves' ophthalmopathy. The chain employs TRBV6-1 and TRBJ1-1, with D perhaps matching TRBD1 (5 bases). Sample: blood. The CDR3 reads CASRLRGSQEAFF. CDR3 DNA sequence: TGTGCCAGCAGACTTCGGGGGAGTCAGGAAGCTTTCTTT.